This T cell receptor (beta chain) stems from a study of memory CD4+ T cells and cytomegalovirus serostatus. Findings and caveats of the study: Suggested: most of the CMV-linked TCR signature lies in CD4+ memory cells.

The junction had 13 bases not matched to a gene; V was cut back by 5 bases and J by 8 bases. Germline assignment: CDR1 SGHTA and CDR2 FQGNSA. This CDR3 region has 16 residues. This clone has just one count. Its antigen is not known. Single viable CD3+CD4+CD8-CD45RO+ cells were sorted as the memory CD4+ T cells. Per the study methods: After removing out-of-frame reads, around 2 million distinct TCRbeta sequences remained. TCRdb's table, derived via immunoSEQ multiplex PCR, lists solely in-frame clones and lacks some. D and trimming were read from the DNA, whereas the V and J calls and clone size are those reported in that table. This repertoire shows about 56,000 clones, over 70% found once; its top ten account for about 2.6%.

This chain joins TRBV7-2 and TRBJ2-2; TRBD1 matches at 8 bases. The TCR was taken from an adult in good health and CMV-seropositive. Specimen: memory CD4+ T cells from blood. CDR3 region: CASSPSSRGTGGELFF. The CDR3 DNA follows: TGTGCCAGCAGCCCTTCCTCCAGGGGGACAGGTGGGGAGCTGTTTTTT. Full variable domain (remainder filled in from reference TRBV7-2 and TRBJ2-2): GAGVSQSPSNKVTEKGKDVELRCDPISGHTALYWYRQSLGQGLEFLIYFQGNSAPDKSGLPSDRFSAERTGGSVSTLTIQRTQQEDSAVYLCASSPSSRGTGGELFFGEGSRLTVL.